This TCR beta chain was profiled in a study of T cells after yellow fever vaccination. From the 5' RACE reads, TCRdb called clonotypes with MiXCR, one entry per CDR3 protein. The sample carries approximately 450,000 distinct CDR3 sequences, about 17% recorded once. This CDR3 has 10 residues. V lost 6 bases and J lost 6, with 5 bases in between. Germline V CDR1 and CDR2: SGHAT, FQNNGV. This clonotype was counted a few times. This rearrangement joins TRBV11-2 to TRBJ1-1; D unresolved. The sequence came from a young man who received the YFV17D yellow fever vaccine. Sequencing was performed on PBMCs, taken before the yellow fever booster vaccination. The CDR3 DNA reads TGTGCCAGCAGGGAGGCTGAAGCTTTCTTT. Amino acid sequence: CASREAEAFF.